Below, one TCR beta chain is given with its context. Its antigen is undetermined. Measured with immunoSEQ multiplex PCR; TCRdb has only the in-frame clones, and not every one. The sample records about 15,000 clones, approximately 87% being singletons. This record comes from a study of graft-versus-host responses after intestinal transplantation. Study as a whole: All recipients were given anti-thymocyte globulin induction, and tacrolimus and steroids were then administered for around three years.

Overall study results and limits: The marrow of recipients harbored GvH clones, and ileum or blood showed some of them first.

The CDR3 is made up of 14 amino acids. The germline V and J ends were trimmed by 0 bases and 5 bases, with 10 bases remaining between them. The germline V gene has CDR1 KGHSH and CDR2 LQKENI. The study took post-transplant bone marrow from the posterior iliac crest or another site. This sample comprised bone marrow, obtained about 120 days after intestinal transplantation. The sequence came from a human patient who received an intestinal transplant, so some T cells may come from the graft donor. This sequence joins TRBV18 and TRBJ1-2; tentative D call: TRBD1 (5 bases). CDR3 residues: CASSPPGGVYGYTF. The DNA for the CDR3 is TGTGCCAGCTCACCACCCGGGGGTGTTTATGGCTACACCTTC.